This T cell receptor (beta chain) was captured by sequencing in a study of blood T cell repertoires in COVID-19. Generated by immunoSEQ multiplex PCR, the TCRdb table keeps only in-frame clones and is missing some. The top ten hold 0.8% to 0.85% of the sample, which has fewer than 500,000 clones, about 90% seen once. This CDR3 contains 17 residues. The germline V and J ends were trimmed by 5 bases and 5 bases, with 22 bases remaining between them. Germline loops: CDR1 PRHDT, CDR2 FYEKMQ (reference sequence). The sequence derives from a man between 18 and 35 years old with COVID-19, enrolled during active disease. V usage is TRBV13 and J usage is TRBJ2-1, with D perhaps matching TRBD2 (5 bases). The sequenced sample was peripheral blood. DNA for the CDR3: TGTGCCAGCAGCCGTACTAGGGCGGGTCTGGGTCACAATGAGCAGTTCTTC. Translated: CASSRTRAGLGHNEQFF.